These 20 T cell receptor beta chains originate from one sample sequenced in a study of technical replicates of blood from several donors (TCRdb year 2017). The library was built by means of the immunoSEQ multiplex PCR assay. TCRdb re-hosts the immuneACCESS table, in-frame sequences only. Its copies lack some clones; in the studies checked, an unresolved V gene accounts for under half of them, and the cause for the rest is not known. This sample gives about 100,000 clones in total; approximately 94% of them show up just once. The ten largest clones take up 0.2% to 0.25% of the sample. Sequenced material: T cells isolated from PBMCs. The receptors were sampled from a human donor in good health.

Note on this clone: Mismatch with germline at one junction end may stem from a read error. V gene TRBV2 combines with J gene TRBJ2-7; no reliable D call. This CDR3 spans 12 amino acids. CDR1 is SNHLY and CDR2 is FYNNEI in the germline V gene. CDR3 sequence: CASSALSCEQYF. The CDR3 DNA sequence: TGTGCCAGCAGTGCCCTCTCCTGCGAGCAGTACTTC.

V usage is TRBV7-9 and J usage is TRBJ1-2, with D perhaps matching TRBD1 (6 bases). Trimming cost V 3 bases and J 8 bases, with 19 bases left between them. Per germline, CDR1 SEHNR and CDR2 FQNEAQ (reference sequence). The CDR3 contains 15 residues. DNA of the CDR3: TGTGCCAGCAGCTTTTCAGGGGCTTCGGGCGAGGGCTACACCTTC. Amino acid sequence: CASSFSGASGEGYTF.

The chain uses TRBV10-3 and TRBJ2-1, with a tentative D call TRBD2 (6 bases). The CDR3 consists of 19 residues. V gave up 2 bases and J gave up 3 bases, with 23 bases separating them. Looked up from germline, CDR1 is ENHRY and CDR2 is SYGVKD. In DNA form, the CDR3 reads TGTGCCATCAGTGAGGCGCGGATGACCGGGAGACAAGACTACAATGAGCAGTTCTTC. This gives the protein CAISEARMTGRQDYNEQFF.

This chain uses TRBV29-1 with TRBJ2-1, with 7 bases fitting TRBD1. The CDR3 is 15 residues long. Per germline, CDR1 SQVTM and CDR2 ANQGSEA. V lost 6 bases to trimming and J lost 3 bases; unmatched junction nucleotides: 11. The CDR3 nucleotides are TGCAGCGTCCCTAGACAGGGCCCGAACTACAATGAGCAGTTCTTC. It is translated as CSVPRQGPNYNEQFF.

This clone was recorded only once. This chain joins TRBV4-1 and TRBJ2-3, with a tentative D call TRBD2 (6 bases). CDR1 and CDR2 from the germline V gene are MGHRA and YSYEKL. This CDR3 is 19 amino acids long. Trimming stripped 3 bases from V and 0 bases from J, with 22 bases between. CDR3 region: CASSQEGWAGRSSTDTQYF. The DNA of the CDR3 is TGCGCCAGCAGCCAGGAGGGATGGGCGGGTCGTAGTAGCACAGATACGCAGTATTTT.

This chain connects TRBV11-2 to TRBJ2-3; TRBD2 aligns across 7 bases. Per germline, CDR1 SGHAT and CDR2 FQNNGV. This CDR3 is built from 16 residues. Unmatched junction bases numbered 5, after V lost 0 bases and J lost 2 bases. The CDR3 sequence: CASSLEAGVNTDTQYF. CDR3 in DNA: TGTGCCAGCAGCTTAGAGGCGGGGGTGAACACAGATACGCAGTATTTT. Full variable domain (missing parts from reference TRBV11-2 and TRBJ2-3): EAGVAQSPRYKIIEKRQSVAFWCNPISGHATLYWYQQILGQGPKLLIQFQNNGVVDDSQLPKDRFSAERLKGVDSTLKIQPAKLEDSAVYLCASSLEAGVNTDTQYFGPGTRLTVL.

This clone was observed once. The V and J genes are TRBV5-4 and TRBJ1-2, with D perhaps TRBD1 (5 bases). The CDR3 totals 13 residues. Per germline, CDR1 SGHNT and CDR2 YYREEE (reference sequence). Trimming removed 4 bases at V and 4 bases at J, with 11 bases between. The CDR3 region has the DNA TGTGCCAGCAGCCACCGACAGAGCTATGGCTACACCTTC. Amino acid sequence: CASSHRQSYGYTF.

The rearrangement joins TRBV6-1 to TRBJ2-1, with 7 bases aligning to TRBD1. The V segment lost 6 bases and the J segment 8 bases; nucleotides outside the gene matches: 10. The CDR3 runs to 14 residues. The germline V gene encodes CDR1 MNHNS and CDR2 SASEGT. For the CDR3, the DNA is TGTGCCAGCAGCCCTACAGGGGTGATAGATGAGCAGTTCTTC. It yields the protein CASSPTGVIDEQFF.

This chain uses TRBV18 with TRBJ2-2, with D possibly matching TRBD2 (6 bases). Trimming left V 3 bases short and J 2 bases short, with 16 bases between. Germline CDR1 KGHSH, CDR2 LQKENI. The CDR3 covers 17 residues. The CDR3 sequence is CASSPLPPSDNTGELFF. CDR3 DNA sequence: TGTGCCAGCTCACCCTTGCCGCCTAGCGATAACACCGGGGAGCTGTTTTTT.

The V gene is TRBV5-1, the J gene TRBJ1-6; TRBD1 aligns across 11 bases. Germline CDR1 SGHRS, CDR2 YFSETQ. J was trimmed by 7 bases and V by 0 bases; bases with no gene match: 6. CDR3 length: 17 amino acids. CDR3 residues: CASSLDGTGGKNSPLHF. CDR3 nucleotides: TGCGCCAGCAGCTTGGACGGGACAGGGGGGAAAAATTCACCCCTCCACTTT.

This sequence joins TRBV9 and TRBJ1-5; D perhaps matches TRBD1 (5 bases). The germline CDR1 and CDR2 sequences are SGDLS and YYNGEE. V lost 0 bases to trimming and J lost 6 bases, with 13 bases between them. This CDR3 is built from 15 residues. The CDR3 loop is CASSVDGARGQPQHF. The CDR3 bases are TGTGCCAGCAGCGTAGATGGGGCGCGCGGTCAGCCCCAGCATTTT.

This sequence joins TRBV28 and TRBJ2-1; tentative D call: TRBD1 (5 bases). Trimming shortened V by 2 bases and J by 0 bases, and 14 bases separated the two germline ends. The V gene's germline CDR1 is MDHEN and CDR2 SYDVKM. The CDR3 runs to 17 residues. CDR3 loop: CASSLPPQATSYNEQFF. In DNA form, the CDR3 reads TGTGCCAGCAGTTTACCACCACAGGCCACCTCCTACAATGAGCAGTTCTTC.

The chain employs TRBV5-1 and TRBJ1-4; D might be TRBD1 (6 bases). Germline assignment: CDR1 SGHRS and CDR2 YFSETQ. The CDR3 has 14 amino acids. Trimming took 1 base from V and 7 from J, leaving 11 bases between them. CDR3 nucleotide sequence: TGCGCCAGCAGCTTGCAGGGGCAGGGTGAAAAACTGTTTTTT. This translates into CASSLQGQGEKLFF.

The chain joins TRBV11-3 to TRBJ1-1; 7 bases match TRBD1. This CDR3 is built from 12 residues. Trimming removed 5 bases from V and 8 bases from J; junction bases left unmatched: 5. CDR1 is SGHNT, CDR2 YENEEA, per germline. The DNA of the CDR3 is TGTGCCAGCAGCGGGACAGCAAGAGAAGCTTTCTTT. It yields the protein CASSGTAREAFF.

The CDR3 nucleotides read TGCGCCAGCAGCTTGCTTCCCATAGCGGGGGGACTCACAGATACGCAGTATTTT. Residues: CASSLLPIAGGLTDTQYF. The chain couples TRBV5-1 to TRBJ2-3; 10 positions agree with TRBD2. This CDR3 has 18 residues. V lost 1 base, J lost 2 bases, and 10 bases stayed unmatched. Germline V CDR1 and CDR2: SGHRS, YFSETQ.

V gene TRBV5-4 combines with J gene TRBJ2-1; possible D gene TRBD2, 5 bases. CDR1 SGHNT and CDR2 YYREEE come from the germline V gene (reference sequence). This CDR3 has 15 amino acids. V was clipped by 4 bases and J by 4 bases, with 15 bases between them. This CDR3 is CASSPGSASYNEQFF. For the CDR3, the DNA is TGTGCCAGCAGCCCCGGTAGCGCCTCTTACAATGAGCAGTTCTTC.

The rearrangement uses TRBV6-6 and TRBJ1-5, with TRBD1 identical over 7 bases. The germline V gene has CDR1 MNHNY and CDR2 SVGAGI (reference sequence). This CDR3 has 14 residues. Trimming cost V 8 bases and J 0 bases; bases outside gene matches: 4. This CDR3 reads CASRTGYSNQPQHF. The DNA for the CDR3 is TGTGCCAGCCGGACAGGTTATAGCAATCAGCCCCAGCATTTT.

A single count supports this clone. J is TRBJ2-7 and V is TRBV14; 10 bases align to TRBD1. This CDR3 has 18 residues. Per the germline V gene, CDR1 is SGHDN and CDR2 is FVKESK. With 4 bases clipped from V and 1 base from J, the junction kept 13 bases outside the gene matches. The CDR3, as DNA: TGTGCCAGCAGCCTACGGGACAGGGGAAACTTCCATTCCTACGAGCAGTACTTC. It encodes CASSLRDRGNFHSYEQYF.

This chain links TRBV10-1 with TRBJ1-5; 8 nucleotides agree with TRBD1. This CDR3 has 18 amino acids. Germline trimming cut 4 bases from V and 0 bases from J; bases unmatched to any gene: 11. Germline V gene data show CDR1 as WNHNN and CDR2 as SYGVQD (reference sequence). Written as DNA, the CDR3 is TGCGCCAGCAGTGCCGACAGGGGTCTGGTTTATAGCAATCAGCCCCAGCATTTT. Translation: CASSADRGLVYSNQPQHF.

The chain couples TRBV7-6 to TRBJ1-1, with D possibly matching TRBD1 (6 bases). The CDR3 has 15 residues. The V gene lost 1 base and the J gene lost 4 bases, with 13 bases spanning the gap. Germline loops: CDR1 SGHVS, CDR2 FNYEAQ. Here the CDR3 DNA reads TGTGCCAGCAGCTTAGGAGGAGGGGGGGTCACTGAAGCTTTCTTT. As protein: CASSLGGGGVTEAFF.